This is a list of T cell receptor beta chains from one sample in a study of regulatory T cells in long-lasting Graves disease. TCRdb itself ran the multiplex PCR reads through MiXCR, one entry per CDR3 protein. The data show about 440,000 distinct CDR3 sequences, 14% to 15% seen once. This sample was also put to use in a study of T cells in Graves' hyperthyroidism and ophthalmopathy.

The sequences come from peripheral blood mononuclear cells (PBMCs), collected at new diagnosis, from a patient treated with antithyroid drugs. The source is a young woman with Graves disease. The CDR3 runs from the conserved cysteine through the conserved F or W. A D gene is named only where the DNA matches it firmly. A row's size may be missing; if present it is once, few, many or a size class.

>many|TRBD1|TRBV18|16|TRBJ1-4
CASSPSSPGQGEKLFF
TGTGCCAGCTCACCATCCTCACCGGGACAGGGTGAAAAACTGTTTTTT
>.|.|TRBV3-1|19|TRBJ2-1
CASSQDLGLSSSSYNEQFF
TGTGCCAGCAGCCAAGATCTAGGACTCAGCTCGAGCTCCTACAATGAGCAGTTCTTC
>.|.|TRBV6-1|16|TRBJ1-1
CASRPFLWTQITEAFF
.
>many|.|TRBV7-6|14|TRBJ2-7
CASSPGLESPEQYF
TGTGCCAGCAGCCCTGGTCTAGAATCACCCGAGCAGTACTTC
>many|.|TRBV12-3/TRBV12-4|15|TRBJ2-3
CASIASRARADTQYF
TGTGCCAGCATTGCTTCGAGAGCGCGGGCAGATACGCAGTATTTT
>.|TRBD1|TRBV2|15|TRBJ2-2
CASSGRQGPTGELFF
TGTGCCAGCAGTGGCCGACAGGGTCCCACCGGGGAGCTGTTTTTT
>many|.|TRBV30|14|TRBJ2-6
CAWSRGAGANVLTF
TGTGCCTGGAGCCGGGGCGCTGGGGCCAACGTCCTGACTTTC
>many|.|TRBV7-2|14|TRBJ1-1
CASSLVVRNTEAFF
TGTGCCAGCAGCTTAGTAGTGAGGAACACTGAAGCTTTCTTT
>many|.|TRBV9|15|TRBJ1-1
CASSRLQVGDTEAFF
TGTGCCAGCAGCAGATTACAGGTGGGGGACACTGAAGCTTTCTTT
>.|.|TRBV19|16|TRBJ1-5
CASSIEGRMVNQPQHF
TGTGCCAGTAGTATAGAAGGCAGGATGGTGAATCAGCCCCAGCATTTT
>many|.|TRBV5-1|15|TRBJ2-7
CASSLASGNPYEQYF
TGCGCCAGCAGCTTGGCTTCGGGTAACCCCTACGAGCAGTACTTC
>many|.|TRBV12-3/TRBV12-4|13|TRBJ1-3
CASTTNAGNTIYF
TGTGCCAGCACCACAAATGCCGGAAACACCATATATTTT
>many|.|TRBV11-1|15|TRBJ2-1
CASTITRVSYNEQFF
TGTGCCAGCACCATTACGAGGGTTTCCTACAATGAGCAGTTCTTC
>many|TRBD2|TRBV6-2/TRBV6-3|17|TRBJ2-7
CASSYSTAGGLSYEQYF
TGTGCCAGCAGTTACTCGACAGCGGGAGGCCTCTCCTACGAGCAGTACTTC
>.|.|TRBV3-1|15|TRBJ1-3
CASSQVHNSGNTIYF
TGTGCCAGCAGCCAAGTTCACAACTCTGGAAACACCATATATTTT
>few|.|TRBV5-6|15|TRBJ1-4
CASSLELSHGEKLFF
TGTGCCAGCAGCTTGGAGTTGAGTCACGGTGAAAAACTGTTTTTT
>few|TRBD1|TRBV20-1|14|TRBJ1-3
CSARSGGSGNTIYF
TGCAGTGCTAGATCAGGGGGTTCTGGAAACACCATATATTTT
>few|.|TRBV28|15|TRBJ2-7
CASSFGGSFTYEQYF
TGTGCCAGCAGTTTCGGTGGGAGTTTCACCTACGAGCAGTACTTC
>.|.|TRBV6-2/TRBV6-3|16|TRBJ2-7
CASSERPGGGGYEQYF
TGTGCCAGCAGTGAAAGGCCCGGAGGAGGTGGCTACGAGCAGTACTTC
>many|.|TRBV2|16|TRBJ2-1
CASSEALDSSYNEQFF
TGTGCCAGCAGTGAAGCCCTCGATAGCTCCTACAATGAGCAGTTCTTC
>many|TRBD1|TRBV5-6|15|TRBJ2-1
CASSFTGQGTFEQFF
TGTGCCAGCAGCTTCACGGGACAGGGGACATTTGAGCAGTTCTTC
>many|.|TRBV29-1|13|TRBJ2-3
CSVDLARTDTQYF
TGCAGCGTTGATCTAGCCCGCACAGATACGCAGTATTTT
>many|TRBD1|TRBV18|17|TRBJ1-1
CASSRFARGRDGTEAFF
TGTGCCAGCTCAAGGTTTGCCAGGGGGAGGGATGGCACTGAAGCTTTCTTT
>many|.|TRBV28|14|TRBJ1-2
CASSFATGGGGYTF
TGTGCCAGCAGTTTCGCGACAGGAGGCGGTGGCTACACCTTC
>many|.|TRBV2|16|TRBJ1-2
CASSEGGRSGNYGYTF
TGTGCCAGCAGTGAAGGGGGAAGGTCGGGTAACTATGGCTACACCTTC
>.|.|TRBV19|13|TRBJ2-7
CASKEGGSYEQCF
TGTGCCAGTAAAGAAGGGGGATCCTACGAGCAGTGCTTC
>once|TRBD1|TRBV6-2/TRBV6-3|14|TRBJ2-1
CASSYGTGPYEQFF
TGTGCCAGCAGTTACGGGACAGGACCCTACGAGCAGTTCTTC
>many|.|TRBV3-1|14|TRBJ2-1
CASSQGLEANEQFF
TGTGCCAGCAGCCAAGGACTAGAGGCGAATGAGCAGTTCTTC
>few|TRBD1|TRBV7-9|14|TRBJ1-1
CASSLGQRDTEAFF
TGTGCCAGCAGCTTGGGACAGCGGGACACTGAAGCTTTCTTT
>many|TRBD2|TRBV12-3/TRBV12-4|16|TRBJ2-1
CASSPSQGLAGNEQFF
TGTGCCAGCAGCCCAAGTCAGGGACTAGCGGGGAATGAGCAGTTCTTC
>few|.|TRBV24-1|14|TRBJ2-3
CATSGVSDTDTQYF
TGTGCCACCAGTGGGGTATCCGACACAGATACGCAGTATTTT
>many|TRBD1|TRBV6-1|15|TRBJ2-1
CASTLLGQGYVEQFF
TGTGCCAGCACCCTCCTCGGACAGGGGTACGTTGAGCAGTTCTTC
>.|.|TRBV5-1|14|TRBJ1-6
CASSYGQNNSPLHF
TGCGCCAGCAGTTATGGACAGAATAATTCACCCCTCCACTTT
>many|.|TRBV4-1|11|TRBJ2-7
CTSSLGNEQYF
TGCACCAGCAGCCTAGGGAACGAGCAGTACTTC
>many|.|TRBV5-4|16|TRBJ1-1
CASSRGGEAGNTEAFF
TGTGCCAGCAGCCGGGGAGGGGAGGCCGGAAACACTGAAGCTTTCTTT
>many|TRBD2|TRBV11-3|15|TRBJ2-7
CASSFGTSGSGEQYF
TGTGCCAGCAGCTTTGGAACTAGCGGGAGCGGAGAGCAGTACTTC
>.|TRBD1|TRBV18|15|TRBJ1-4
CASSSPGTGREKLFF
TGTGCCAGCTCATCGCCCGGGACAGGGCGCGAAAAACTGTTTTTT
>.|.|TRBV29-1|14|TRBJ1-2
CSVEGRTGGNGYTF
TGCAGCGTTGAAGGTCGGACGGGGGGGAATGGCTACACCTTC
>many|.|TRBV11-2|13|TRBJ1-1
CASSLESRREAFF
TGTGCCAGCAGCTTAGAGTCCAGGCGTGAAGCTTTCTTT
>.|.|TRBV30|17|TRBJ1-2
CAWSGRHALLLGLGYTF
TGTGCCTGGAGTGGCAGACACGCCTTATTGTTAGGTCTTGGCTACACCTTC
>many|.|TRBV7-7|15|TRBJ1-4
CASSLTGATNEKLFF
TGTGCTAGCAGCTTGACGGGGGCGACTAATGAAAAACTGTTTTTT
>.|TRBD1|TRBV19|16|TRBJ1-6
CASSPRTGGELKPLHF
TGTGCCAGTAGTCCCCGAACAGGGGGCGAGTTGAAGCCCCTCCACTTT
>few|.|TRBV7-9|13|TRBJ1-5
CASSTPTGEPQHF
TGTGCCAGCAGCACCCCGACTGGGGAGCCCCAGCATTTT
>few|.|TRBV5-8|13|TRBJ1-2
CASSFIPDYGYTF
TGTGCCAGCAGCTTCATCCCGGACTATGGCTACACCTTC
>few|TRBD1|TRBV7-2|17|TRBJ1-2
CASRLQGSPGLLYGYTF
TGTGCCAGCAGATTACAGGGGTCCCCGGGGTTACTCTATGGCTACACCTTC